This T cell receptor beta chain was identified during a study of blood T cells in healthy people across ages. V shed 8 bases and J shed 8 bases, with 9 bases lying between them. The CDR3 sequence is 11 residues long. Germline lookup yields CDR1 MNHNS and CDR2 SASEGT. Study results and limitations: Estimates based on one million T cells were treated as lower bounds. The CMV status of each donor remained undetermined, and this could have confounded shifts in expanded clonotypes.

About this clonotype: Its antigen is not identified.

PCR was performed a second time for about 7 to 11 cycles using a sample-barcoded 5' primer and a J-beta primer mix. One entry per CDR3 protein, called by TCRdb with MiXCR from the 5' RACE reads. The sample carries roughly 680,000 distinct CDR3 sequences, over 45% recorded once. The clonotype originates from a woman between 55 and 75 years old in good health. The sequencing sample was made of blood. The V and J genes are TRBV6-1 and TRBJ1-4, with D uncertain. Here the CDR3 reads CASWSREKLFF. The CDR3 bases are TGTGCCAGCTGGTCCAGGGAAAAACTGTTTTTT.